Following are 5 T cell receptor beta chains from one sample sequenced in a study of early stage breast cancer tumors (dated by TCRdb to about 2017). The library was obtained by the immunoSEQ multiplex PCR assay. TCRdb retrieved this table from immuneACCESS and kept in-frame rearrangements only. Not all clones are present; in checked studies, unresolved V genes account for under half, and no reason is known for the remainder. For this sample there are roughly 60,000 clones; about 80% appear just once. About 3.7% of the sample is taken by the ten largest. Input material: blood. The receptor source for this set is a person aged 30 to 40 with breast cancer.

J is TRBJ1-1 and V is TRBV18, with D unclear. This CDR3 region has 13 residues. V was trimmed by 3 bases and J by 3 bases, leaving 8 bases between them. Germline assignment: CDR1 KGHSH and CDR2 LQKENI. This CDR3 is CASSPGGDTEAFF. DNA for the CDR3: TGTGCCAGCTCACCTGGTGGGGACACTGAAGCTTTCTTT.

The rearrangement links TRBV30 to TRBJ2-2; possibly TRBD1 for D (6 bases). Germline loops: CDR1 GTSNPN, CDR2 SVGIG (reference sequence). V was cut by 4 bases and J by 8 bases, with 17 bases left in between. The CDR3 contains 14 residues. The CDR3 coding sequence is TGTGCCTGGAAAACTCAGGGGCGGATGGGGGAGCTGTTTTTT. Amino acids: CAWKTQGRMGELFF.

The J gene is TRBJ2-7, the V gene TRBV6-6; 8 bases align to TRBD2. The CDR3 extends over 15 amino acids. Looked up from germline, CDR1 is MNHNY and CDR2 is SVGAGI (reference sequence). The V gene end was trimmed by 2 bases and the J gene end by 2 bases; junction bases not matched to a gene: 5. The CDR3 here is CASSYLRGGPYEQYF. CDR3 DNA: TGTGCCAGCAGTTACCTTCGGGGGGGCCCCTACGAGCAGTACTTC.

The CDR3, as DNA: TGTGCCATCAGTGAGTCGACGACAGCGAGTAGGGCTAGTTACACAGATACGCAGTATTTT. Amino acid sequence: CAISESTTASRASYTDTQYF. The chain couples TRBV10-3 to TRBJ2-3; D might be TRBD1 (5 bases). The ends were cut back, 0 bases at V and 2 bases at J, with 24 bases in the middle. The CDR3 is made up of 20 amino acids. Germline V gene data show CDR1 as ENHRY and CDR2 as SYGVKD.

This clone has just a few counts. The V and J genes are TRBV18 and TRBJ1-5; TRBD1 aligns across 9 bases. The V segment lost 3 bases and the J segment 3 bases; nucleotides outside the gene matches: 6. From germline, CDR1 is KGHSH and CDR2 LQKENI. This CDR3 contains 16 residues. The CDR3 DNA reads TGTGCCAGCTCACCCTTCGACAGGGGGGCCAATCAGCCCCAGCATTTT. Translation: CASSPFDRGANQPQHF.